The rows below give T cell receptor beta chains drawn from one sample of a study of OX40 agonist ivuxolimab in advanced cancers. Generated by immunoSEQ multiplex PCR, the TCRdb table keeps only in-frame clones and is missing some. This sample has 30,000 to 35,000 clones; roughly four fifths occur once, and the top ten carry less than 25%. The sequencing here drew on CD4+ or CD8+ T cells sorted from blood, taken in a trial of the OX40 agonist ivuxolimab. The receptors come from an adult with an advanced solid tumor such as melanoma, head and neck, liver or kidney cancer. Each CDR3 is given with its conserved first and last residue.

CDR3 protein: CASSNTGGYTF
J gene: TRBJ1-2
V gene: TRBV5-4

CDR3 protein: CASREWDSYTDTQYF
J gene: TRBJ2-3
V gene: TRBV6-1

CDR3 protein: CASTPDGGLAAYNEQFF
J gene: TRBJ2-1
V gene: TRBV27

CDR3 protein: CASRGLLSGANVLTF
J gene: TRBJ2-6
V gene: TRBV27

CDR3 protein: CASRPSTNPETQYF
J gene: TRBJ2-5
V gene: TRBV19

CDR3 protein: CASSLEGSGGLGLYNEQFF
J gene: TRBJ2-1
V gene: TRBV7-8

CDR3 protein: CASSLYGGRDTQYF
J gene: TRBJ2-3
V gene: TRBV7-2

CDR3 protein: CASSYSNEQFF
J gene: TRBJ2-1
V gene: TRBV6-5

CDR3 protein: CASSFGTSNTPYEQYF
J gene: TRBJ2-7
V gene: TRBV19

CDR3 protein: CASSYYPGRLNTEAFF
J gene: TRBJ1-1
V gene: TRBV6-5

CDR3 protein: CASRPTGITEAFF
J gene: TRBJ1-1
V gene: TRBV19

CDR3 protein: CASSPTGGDSFYNEQFF
J gene: TRBJ2-1
V gene: TRBV19

CDR3 protein: CASSPGTPKTQYF
J gene: TRBJ2-5
V gene: TRBV5-4

CDR3 protein: CASSPRRPSPGEQYF
J gene: TRBJ2-7
V gene: TRBV6-9

CDR3 protein: CASSGLAAEQYF
J gene: TRBJ2-7
V gene: TRBV25-1

CDR3 protein: CASSFSPSPGTEQYF
J gene: TRBJ2-7
V gene: TRBV27

CDR3 protein: CASRKRGVTYEQYF
J gene: TRBJ2-7
V gene: TRBV28

CDR3 protein: CASSLLQTNEKLFF
J gene: TRBJ1-4
V gene: TRBV7-9

CDR3 protein: CAWTRPGEVDEQYF
J gene: TRBJ2-7
V gene: TRBV30

CDR3 protein: CASSFGPTEGANVLTF
J gene: TRBJ2-6
V gene: TRBV5-1

CDR3 protein: CASSLSQGWSEAFF
J gene: TRBJ1-1
V gene: TRBV7-9

CDR3 protein: CASSHSANTGELFF
J gene: TRBJ2-2
V gene: TRBV14

CDR3 protein: CASRRQGIEQYF
J gene: TRBJ2-7
V gene: TRBV5-8

CDR3 protein: CASTTSGTSNTGELFF
J gene: TRBJ2-2
V gene: TRBV11-2

CDR3 protein: CASSPENTGELFF
J gene: TRBJ2-2
V gene: TRBV7-9

CDR3 protein: CASSAPSPTRGGETQYF
J gene: TRBJ2-5
V gene: TRBV28

CDR3 protein: CASSEFQGAVQPQHF
J gene: TRBJ1-5
V gene: TRBV6-1

CDR3 protein: CATLAGVRGYEQYF
J gene: TRBJ2-7
V gene: TRBV27

CDR3 protein: CASSLLAADGSYGYTF
J gene: TRBJ1-2
V gene: TRBV5-5

CDR3 protein: CASSSRDRKNIQYF
J gene: TRBJ2-4
V gene: TRBV7-9

CDR3 protein: CASSLAITDTQYF
J gene: TRBJ2-3
V gene: TRBV7-6

CDR3 protein: CASSSTGGRTDTQYF
J gene: TRBJ2-3
V gene: TRBV7-9

CDR3 protein: CASSKTGVETQYF
J gene: TRBJ2-5
V gene: TRBV28

CDR3 protein: CASSFVAGGRNGELFF
J gene: TRBJ2-2
V gene: TRBV11-3

CDR3 protein: CASSSDSIYNEQFF
J gene: TRBJ2-1
V gene: TRBV5-1

CDR3 protein: CATRTTLWQETQYF
J gene: TRBJ2-5
V gene: TRBV15

CDR3 protein: CASSRADEAFF
J gene: TRBJ1-1
V gene: TRBV10-2

CDR3 protein: CASHQGGSEQYF
J gene: TRBJ2-7
V gene: TRBV25-1

CDR3 protein: CASRAWSLGYNEQFF
J gene: TRBJ2-1
V gene: TRBV7-9

CDR3 protein: CASSVAFGGNYGYTF
J gene: TRBJ1-2
V gene: TRBV9

CDR3 protein: CASSVGPEQGTYEQYF
J gene: TRBJ2-7
V gene: TRBV9

CDR3 protein: CASSLARQGAGANVLTF
J gene: TRBJ2-6
V gene: TRBV7-8

CDR3 protein: CASSLSDSGTEAFF
J gene: TRBJ1-1
V gene: TRBV6-5

CDR3 protein: CASSSTRGNSNYGYTF
J gene: TRBJ1-2
V gene: TRBV27

CDR3 protein: CASSVGGGYEQYF
J gene: TRBJ2-7
V gene: TRBV2

CDR3 protein: CASSFIAGGGYNEQFF
J gene: TRBJ2-1
V gene: TRBV28